This T cell receptor (beta chain) was recorded in a study of T cell changes during pregnancy in multiple sclerosis. Clones were read by immunoSEQ multiplex PCR, and TCRdb kept only the in-frame ones, dropping some. Altogether 20,000 to 25,000 clones are present, 86% being singletons, with the ten largest covering around 8%. With 6 bases removed from V and 6 bases from J, the gap between germline ends came to 15 bases. This CDR3 spans 13 amino acids. Germline V CDR1 and CDR2: MNHEY, SMNVEV (reference sequence). The chain has TRBV27 and TRBJ2-7; possible D gene TRBD1, 6 bases. The sample here was CD8+ T cells from peripheral blood mononuclear cells, taken in the first trimester of pregnancy. The source of this sequence is a female donor in good health, enrolled as a control in a pregnancy study. CDR3 amino acids: CASSVGQSTEQYF. The CDR3 bases are TGTGCCAGCAGCGTCGGACAGTCAACCGAGCAGTACTTC.